This T cell receptor beta chain stems from a study of beta chain features in type 1 diabetes. A word on this clone: Its antigen remains unidentified.

Looked up from germline, CDR1 is SGDLS and CDR2 is YYNGEE. Trimming removed 3 bases from V and 0 bases from J, with 7 bases in between. This CDR3 spans 14 amino acids. Of the isolated RNA, all was reverse transcribed, and so the sequenced material was expressed TCRB transcripts. Libraries were prepared by immunoSEQ multiplex PCR; TCRdb keeps only in-frame clonotypes and omits some of them. Of roughly 130,000 clones listed, approximately 16% are singletons. Overall study findings and caveats: In every one of the four CD4+ subsets, TCRB CDR3s were moderately but significantly shorter in Type 1 diabetes patients.

This TCR came from a man aged 30 to 45 with type 1 diabetes. The chain joins TRBV9 to TRBJ2-4; D remains unclear. The sequenced material came from central memory CD4+ T cells from blood. The CDR3 DNA is TGTGCCAGCAGCGCCGGACCAGCCAAAAACATTCAGTACTTC. Protein product: CASSAGPAKNIQYF. Full variable domain (outside the CDR3, taken from reference TRBV9 and TRBJ2-4): DSGVTQTPKHLITATGQRVTLRCSPRSGDLSVYWYQQSLDQGLQFLIQYYNGEERAKGNILERFSAQQFPDLHSELNLSSLELGDSALYFCASSAGPAKNIQYFGAGTRLSVL.